A single sample gave rise to the 3 T cell receptor beta chains below, sequenced in a study of STAT5B mutations in CD4+ large granular lymphocyte leukemia (dated by TCRdb to between 2020 and 2023). Library method: the immunoSEQ multiplex PCR assay. Sourced from immuneACCESS, this table was stored by TCRdb with only in-frame sequences that have V and J called. A share of the clones is absent; for the studies checked, an unresolved V gene accounts for under half, and the remainder has no known explanation. The table for this sample lists some 30,000 clones; roughly 78% of them were counted only once. The ten biggest clones cover approximately 0.45% of the sample. The specimen sequenced was CD4+ T cells from blood buffy coats. These receptors were obtained from a human donor in good health.

The CDR3 DNA reads as TGTGCCAGTCAGGGCCAGTACCGTTCTGCGAACACCGGGGAGCTGTTTTTT. Translated: CASQGQYRSANTGELFF. The chain couples TRBV5-8 to TRBJ2-2, with TRBD1 as a possible D gene (5 bases). CDR3 length: 17 amino acids. CDR1 and CDR2 (germline): SGHTS, YDEGEE. V was cut by 8 bases and J by 0 bases, with 20 bases left in between.

The CDR3 DNA follows: TGTGCCAGCAGTGAAGCGGGACTAGCGGGAGAGCAGTTCTTC. As protein: CASSEAGLAGEQFF. The gene calls are TRBV6-1 and TRBJ2-1; 13 nucleotides agree with TRBD2. The germline V gene has CDR1 MNHNS and CDR2 SASEGT. CDR3 length: 14 amino acids. V shed 0 bases and J 10 bases; nucleotides not matched to a gene: 0.

The chain combines TRBV15 with TRBJ1-4; 11 bases match TRBD1. J was trimmed by 7 bases and V by 5 bases; bases with no gene match: 15. This CDR3 spans 18 amino acids. CDR1 LNHNV and CDR2 YYDKDF come from the germline V gene (reference sequence). CDR3 in amino acids: CATSAREGGQGEGEKLFF. CDR3 DNA: TGTGCCACCAGCGCGAGAGAGGGGGGACAGGGGGAAGGTGAAAAACTGTTTTTT. Full variable domain (remainder filled in from reference TRBV15 and TRBJ1-4): DAMVIQNPRYQVTQFGKPVTLSCSQTLNHNVMYWYQQKSSQAPKLLFHYYDKDFNNEADTPDNFQSRRPNTSFCFLDIRSPGLGDTAMYLCATSAREGGQGEGEKLFFGSGTQLSVL.